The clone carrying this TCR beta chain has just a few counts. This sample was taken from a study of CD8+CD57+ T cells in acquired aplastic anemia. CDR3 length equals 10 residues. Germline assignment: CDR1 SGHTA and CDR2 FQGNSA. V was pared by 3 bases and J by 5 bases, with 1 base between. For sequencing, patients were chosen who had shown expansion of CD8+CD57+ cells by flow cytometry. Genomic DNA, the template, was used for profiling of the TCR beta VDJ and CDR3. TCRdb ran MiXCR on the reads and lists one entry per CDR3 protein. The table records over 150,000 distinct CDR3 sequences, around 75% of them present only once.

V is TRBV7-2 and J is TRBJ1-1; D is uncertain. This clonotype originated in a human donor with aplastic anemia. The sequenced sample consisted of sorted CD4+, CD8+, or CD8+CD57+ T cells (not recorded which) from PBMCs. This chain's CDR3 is CASSFTEAFF. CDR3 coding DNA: TGTGCCAGCAGCTTTACTGAAGCTTTCTTT.